This T cell receptor beta chain was recorded in a study of glioma-infiltrating T cells after dendritic cell vaccination. On the study more broadly: Dendritic cell vaccine was injected intradermally three times, biweekly.

General study results and limits: Estimated pretreatment TIL content predicted outcome after dendritic cell vaccination.

Concerning this clone itself: Its antigen is unknown.

CDR1 is SGDLS and CDR2 is YYNGEE in the germline V gene. Germline trimming cut 4 bases from V and 4 bases from J; bases unmatched to any gene: 7. This CDR3 has 14 residues. The PCR used 60 V beta and 13 J beta primers. Assay used: immunoSEQ multiplex PCR; TCRdb lists only in-frame clones, some missing. This repertoire shows roughly 98,000 clones, 70% to 90% found once; its top ten account for 15% to 18%. Before vaccination, two weeks after the third vaccination, and at progression, PBMC were collected. The chain combines TRBV9 with TRBJ1-1; 7 bases line up with TRBD1. The sequencing used blood, collected before dendritic cell vaccination. This TCR was recovered from a human donor with glioblastoma. This CDR3 reads CASSPQQGRTEAFF. Here the CDR3 DNA reads TGTGCCAGCAGCCCACAACAGGGGCGCACTGAAGCTTTCTTT.